Listed below are T cell receptor beta chains from one sample, sequenced in a study of blood T cell repertoires in COVID-19. Some clones are missing from TCRdb's copy, which holds only in-frame ones; the method was immunoSEQ multiplex PCR. In the table there are 90,000 to 120,000 clones, around 88% of which are singletons. Sequencing was done on a sample of peripheral blood. These receptors were collected from a man aged 50 to 59 with active or convalescent COVID-19. CDR3s include the opening cysteine and the closing phenylalanine or tryptophan. A D gene is named only where the DNA matches it firmly. A row's size may be missing; if present it is once, few, many or a size class.

d_call,j_call,cdr3_length,v_call,clone_size,cdr3_nt,cdr3_aa
.,TRBJ1-2,13,TRBV6-5,.,TGTGCCAGCAGTTTATACCTCTCAAGCGGCTACACCTTC,CASSLYLSSGYTF
.,TRBJ1-5,14,TRBV7-9,.,TGTGCCAGCAGCTTGGAACAAGGGGGTCAGCCCCAGCATTTT,CASSLEQGGQPQHF
TRBD1,TRBJ1-6,14,TRBV28,.,TGTGCCAGCACTCGGACAGGGACAGATTCACCCCTCCACTTT,CASTRTGTDSPLHF
TRBD2,TRBJ2-7,15,TRBV5-4,few,TGTGCCAGCAGCGACGGACTAGCGGTAGGCTACGAGCAGTACTTC,CASSDGLAVGYEQYF
.,TRBJ2-3,13,TRBV4-2,.,TGTGCCAGCGCAACTAGTTCCCCGGATACGCAGTATTTT,CASATSSPDTQYF
.,TRBJ2-3,17,TRBV18,.,TGTGCCAGCTCACCCGTATCCCTAGCGCCGAGCACAGATACGCAGTATTTT,CASSPVSLAPSTDTQYF
TRBD2,TRBJ2-7,15,TRBV3-1/TRBV3-2,.,TGTGCCAGCAGCCCGACGAGCGGGGTCGCCTACGAGCAGTACTTC,CASSPTSGVAYEQYF
.,TRBJ2-5,15,TRBV5-1,few,TGCGCCAGCAGCCGTTCAACAGGGAACCAAGAGACCCAGTACTTC,CASSRSTGNQETQYF
TRBD1,TRBJ1-5,14,TRBV19,.,TGTGCCAGTAGTATAACGACAGGGGGAGCGCCCCAGCATTTT,CASSITTGGAPQHF
.,TRBJ1-1,12,TRBV2,.,TGTGCCAGCGGGCGGGTCAACACTGAAGCTTTCTTT,CASGRVNTEAFF
.,TRBJ1-5,12,TRBV27,.,TGTGCCAGCAGTCCCCCGAATCAGCCCCAGCATTTT,CASSPPNQPQHF
.,TRBJ1-5,13,TRBV7-2,once,TGTGCCAGCAGCTTAACCGGGAATCAGCCCCAGCATTTT,CASSLTGNQPQHF
TRBD1,TRBJ1-5,14,TRBV19,.,TGTGCCAGTACCCCGACAGGGGCATATCAGCCCCAGCATTTT,CASTPTGAYQPQHF
.,TRBJ1-1,13,TRBV27,.,TGTGCCAGCAGTTTCGGTTACCCACCCGAAGCTTTCTTT,CASSFGYPPEAFF
TRBD1,TRBJ1-5,15,TRBV19,.,TGTGCCAGTAGTACGACAGGGGGCAGGAATCAGCCCCAGCATTTT,CASSTTGGRNQPQHF
.,TRBJ2-3,14,TRBV27,few,TGTGCCAGCAGTTTAGCTGGGCCCACAGATACGCAGTATTTT,CASSLAGPTDTQYF
TRBD1,TRBJ2-7,15,TRBV5-4,once,TGTGCCAGCAGGACCGGGACAGGGGCGTCCTACGAGCAGTACTTC,CASRTGTGASYEQYF
.,TRBJ1-2,14,TRBV6-1,.,TGTGCCAGCAGTGAAGGGCGTTACGACGGGGGCTACACCTTC,CASSEGRYDGGYTF
TRBD2,TRBJ2-2,19,TRBV11-2,once,TGTGCCAGCAGCTCAGCCCATTCCTCCGGGACTAGGGGCCGGCGGGAGCTGTTTTTT,CASSSAHSSGTRGRRELFF
TRBD1,TRBJ2-5,15,TRBV9,.,TGTGCCAGCAGCTGGGGGACAGGGGGTAGAGAGACCCAGTACTTC,CASSWGTGGRETQYF
TRBD2,TRBJ2-7,14,TRBV6-2/TRBV6-3,.,TGTGCCAGCAGTTTCCTAGCGGGATCCTACGAGCAGTACTTC,CASSFLAGSYEQYF
TRBD2,TRBJ2-7,15,TRBV18,.,TGTGCCAGCTCACCAATGAGCGGGGAGACCTACGAGCAGTACTTC,CASSPMSGETYEQYF
.,TRBJ1-5,13,TRBV27,.,TGTGCCAGCAGTTGGGGCAGCAATCAGCCCCAGCATTTT,CASSWGSNQPQHF
.,TRBJ1-5,15,TRBV7-8,.,TGTGCCAGCAGCCCCCAAGGGGGTAGCAATCAGCCCCAGCATTTT,CASSPQGGSNQPQHF
TRBD2,TRBJ2-7,16,TRBV7-8,.,TGTGCCAGCAGCTTCTGGACTAGCGGGGGGACCTACGAGCAGTACTTC,CASSFWTSGGTYEQYF
TRBD2,TRBJ2-5,15,TRBV24-1,.,TGTGCCACCAGTAGCGGGAGGGCCGGAGAAGCGACCCAGTACTTC,CATSSGRAGEATQYF
.,TRBJ1-5,12,TRBV30,.,TGTGCCGCCGGACGGGAACGAGGGCCCCAGCATTTT,CAAGRERGPQHF
TRBD2,TRBJ2-2,12,TRBV3-1/TRBV3-2,.,TGTGCCAGCAGCCAAGCGGGGGGGGTGCTGTTTTTT,CASSQAGGVLFF
TRBD1,TRBJ1-1,15,TRBV6-5,few,TGTGCCAGCAGTTACGGACAGGGTTGGAACACTGAAGCTTTCTTT,CASSYGQGWNTEAFF
.,TRBJ1-2,14,TRBV5-4,.,TGTGCCAGCAGCTTGTGGCAGGGAAACTATGGCTACACCTTC,CASSLWQGNYGYTF
TRBD1,TRBJ1-4,13,TRBV18,.,TGTGCCAGCTCTGCGACGGACAGGGAAAAACTGTTTTTT,CASSATDREKLFF
.,TRBJ1-6,14,TRBV6-5,.,TGTGCCAGCAGTTTTAGCGGCTTTAATTCACCCCTCCACTTT,CASSFSGFNSPLHF
.,TRBJ1-5,13,TRBV7-2,.,TGTGCCAGCAGCTCACAGGGTAATCAGCCCCAGCATTTT,CASSSQGNQPQHF
.,TRBJ1-3,15,TRBV28,once,TGTGCCAGCAGCGGGGGGGGCCTAACTGGAAACACCATATATTTT,CASSGGGLTGNTIYF
.,TRBJ1-6,15,TRBV11-2,.,TGTGCCAGCAGCTTAGACAGGCCTCCTAATTCACCCCTCCACTTT,CASSLDRPPNSPLHF
.,TRBJ1-2,15,TRBV6-2/TRBV6-3,.,TGTGCCAGCAGTTACTCTACGGAGAGTCTTTATGGCTACACCTTC,CASSYSTESLYGYTF
.,TRBJ2-7,16,TRBV14,.,TGTGCCAGCAGCCAGTTGTGGCAGATGGCTCGGGACGAGCAGTACTTC,CASSQLWQMARDEQYF
.,TRBJ1-2,12,TRBV28,.,TGTGCCAGCAGTTGGGCTAATTATGGCTACACCTTC,CASSWANYGYTF
.,TRBJ2-3,16,TRBV4-2,.,TGTGCCAGCAGCCAAGGGTCCGGCCAGGCCACAGATACGCAGTATTTT,CASSQGSGQATDTQYF
TRBD1,TRBJ1-5,15,TRBV19,.,TGTGCCAGTAGTACCGGACAGGGCGAAAATCAGCCCCAGCATTTT,CASSTGQGENQPQHF
.,TRBJ1-6,13,TRBV5-5,.,TGTGCCAGCAGCTTGGGAGAAAATTCACCCCTCCACTTT,CASSLGENSPLHF